One and the same sample provided the 18 T cell receptor beta chains below, sequenced in a study of human T cells and chemical hapten exposure. Time point here: patch test 2, 6 weeks after DPC sensitization. Treatment specified: therapeutic diphenylcyclopropenone sensitization with weekly scalp DPC. In TCRdb, the RACE reads were re-called with MiXCR into one record per CDR3 protein. The sample lists under 450,000 distinct CDR3 sequences, roughly 6% occurring once. This specimen consisted of whole blood, obtained in connection with sensitization to the hapten diphenylcyclopropenone (DPC). Source of these receptors: a young woman with alopecia areata. Some clones in this sample may be carry-over from other donors' samples.

This clonotype has just a few counts. V is TRBV12-3 or TRBV12-4 and J is TRBJ2-1, with 7 bases identical to TRBD1. CDR3 size: 15 residues. The J segment lost 9 bases and the V segment lost 4 bases, leaving 12 bases of the junction unmatched. CDR3 region: CASSSPGQKLSEQFF. CDR3 sequence (DNA): TGTGCCAGCAGTTCACCGGGACAGAAACTGAGTGAGCAGTTCTTC.

This clonotype occurred once. Germline and junction disagree at one end, which may indicate a read error. This rearrangement joins TRBV12-3 or TRBV12-4 to TRBJ1-5; D uncertain. This CDR3 region has 15 residues. CDR3 coding DNA: TGTGTCAGCAGTTCTGTTTTCCCGGGAAATCAGCCCCAGCATTTT. It encodes CVSSSVFPGNQPQHF.

The chain recombines TRBV12-3 or TRBV12-4 with TRBJ2-2; 7 bases are shared with TRBD1. This CDR3 region has 15 residues. The V and J ends lost 4 bases and 2 bases, in that order; junction bases with no gene match: 4. The CDR3 coding sequence is TGTGCCAGCAGTTCCCGGGACAGAAACACCGGGGAGCTGTTTTTT. Translation: CASSSRDRNTGELFF.

In its sample, this clonotype was seen a few times. V and J are TRBV6-5 and TRBJ2-5, with TRBD2 matching 7 bases. The CDR3 totals 16 residues. Germline values: CDR1 MNHEY, CDR2 SVGAGI. Germline trimming cut 7 bases from V and 0 bases from J; bases unmatched to any gene: 11. The CDR3 DNA reads as TGTGCCAGCACCTCACTCGGAGCGGGAAACCAAGAGACCCAGTACTTC. Protein: CASTSLGAGNQETQYF.

The chain is built from TRBV25-1 and TRBJ2-2; no reliable D call. V lost 4 bases and J 2 bases, leaving 8 bases between the germline ends. From germline, CDR1 is MGHDK and CDR2 SYGVNS. The CDR3 loop spans 14 amino acids. The CDR3 reads CASSAMVNTGELFF. CDR3 nucleotide sequence: TGTGCCAGCAGTGCCATGGTCAACACCGGGGAGCTGTTTTTT.

In regard to this clonotype: A much larger clone differs by one base, so this may be a read error. In DNA, the CDR3 is TGCAGTGGTAGAGAAAGGGGCCTGAGCTCCTATAATTCACCCCTCCACTTT. Protein sequence: CSGRERGLSSYNSPLHF. The rearrangement joins TRBV20-1 to TRBJ1-6; possibly TRBD1 for D (5 bases). The germline V gene has CDR1 DFQATT and CDR2 SNEGSKA (reference sequence). CDR3 length: 17 residues.

This clonotype was counted a few times. The chain combines TRBV20-1 with TRBJ2-3, with TRBD2 identical over 9 bases. CDR1 DFQATT and CDR2 SNEGSKA come from the germline V gene (reference sequence). Trimming cost V 6 bases and J 1 base; bases outside gene matches: 11. The CDR3 has 16 residues. CDR3 amino acids: CSAQTAGGRGTDTQYF. CDR3 bases: TGCAGTGCCCAGACGGCGGGGGGGCGGGGCACAGATACGCAGTATTTT.

This clonotype has at least ten counts. The gene calls are TRBV4-3 and TRBJ1-6, with unresolved D. Trimming stripped 0 bases from V and 7 bases from J, with 16 bases between. The CDR3 loop spans 17 amino acids. Germline CDR1 is LGHNA and CDR2 is YSLEER. The CDR3 region has the DNA TGCGCCAGCAGCCAAGATACCCCAGGAGAACGAAATTCACCCCTCCACTTT. Its protein product is CASSQDTPGERNSPLHF.

This clonotype was recorded at least ten times. The V and J genes are TRBV6-5 and TRBJ1-1; D remains unclear. The CDR3 runs to 14 residues. Germline V gene lookup returns CDR1 MNHEY and CDR2 SVGAGI. Trimming shortened V by 7 bases and J by 4 bases, and 16 bases separated the two germline ends. The CDR3 loop is CASNSRRGGTEAFF. The CDR3 nucleotides are TGTGCCAGCAACTCCCGACGGGGAGGCACTGAAGCTTTCTTT.

This clonotype was picked up many times. The rearrangement joins TRBV7-9 to TRBJ1-2; 8 bases map to TRBD1. The germline V gene encodes CDR1 SEHNR and CDR2 FQNEAQ (reference sequence). The CDR3 totals 17 residues. Losses at the gene ends were 5 bases for V and 4 bases for J; bases not matched to a gene: 15. The CDR3 protein is CASSLSSTGEDGYGYTF. The CDR3 region has the DNA TGTGCCAGCAGCCTAAGCTCGACAGGGGAGGATGGCTATGGCTACACCTTC.

This chain links TRBV27 with TRBJ2-5; 8 bases are a match to TRBD1. The CDR3 is 13 residues long. Germline CDR1 reads MNHEY; CDR2 reads SMNVEV (reference sequence). The trim removed 6 bases at V and 5 bases at J, leaving 5 bases unmatched. The CDR3 sequence: CASRVDRAETQYF. The CDR3, as DNA: TGTGCCAGCAGGGTGGACAGGGCTGAGACCCAGTACTTC.

In its sample, this clonotype was seen many times. The J gene is TRBJ1-1, the V gene TRBV4-3; D unclear. Trimming stripped 0 bases from V and 4 bases from J, with 12 bases between. The CDR3 spans 15 residues. The germline gives CDR1 LGHNA, CDR2 YSLEER. CDR3 DNA sequence: TGCGCCAGCAGCCAAGATGGGGTGATGGCCACTGAAGCTTTCTTT. This translates into CASSQDGVMATEAFF.

This clonotype was detected a few times. The V and J genes are TRBV5-1 and TRBJ2-1; TRBD2 aligns across 13 bases. The ends lost 3 bases at V and 9 bases at J; junction bases unmatched: 6. Germline V CDR1 and CDR2: SGHRS, YFSETQ. There are 15 residues in the CDR3. The CDR3 is CASSSGTSGVSEQFF. CDR3 nucleotide sequence: TGCGCCAGCAGCTCCGGGACTAGCGGGGTGAGTGAGCAGTTCTTC.

This clonotype has a handful of counts. This chain connects TRBV5-1 to TRBJ2-3, with 7 bases fitting TRBD2. With V trimmed by 7 bases and J by 2 bases, 7 bases remained unmatched. The germline gives CDR1 SGHRS, CDR2 YFSETQ. This CDR3 spans 14 amino acids. In nucleotides, the CDR3 is TGCGCCAGCCGAGCGGGGCTTTACACAGATACGCAGTATTTT. Residues: CASRAGLYTDTQYF.

The rearrangement uses TRBV5-4 and TRBJ1-1; tentative D call: TRBD1 (5 bases). Trimming left V 0 bases short and J 0 bases short, with 18 bases between. CDR1 is SGHNT, CDR2 YYREEE, per germline (reference sequence). The CDR3 totals 18 residues. The CDR3 nucleotides read TGTGCCAGCAGCTTGGGCCCCTACACAGGTTCAGTGAACACTGAAGCTTTCTTT. The encoded protein is CASSLGPYTGSVNTEAFF.

This chain uses TRBV4-1 with TRBJ1-1; TRBD1 agrees at 9 bases. The germline V gene encodes CDR1 MGHRA and CDR2 YSYEKL. J was trimmed by 5 bases and V by 3 bases; bases with no gene match: 7. CDR3 length: 15 residues. CDR3 sequence reads: CASSHLTGGRTEAFF. CDR3 nucleotides: TGCGCCAGCAGCCATCTCACAGGGGGCCGGACTGAAGCTTTCTTT.

This clonotype turned up a few times. This sequence joins TRBV13 and TRBJ2-7, with D perhaps assigned TRBD1 or TRBD2 (5 bases each). In germline, CDR1 is PRHDT, CDR2 FYEKMQ (reference sequence). This CDR3 spans 14 amino acids. Deletions cut 5 bases from V and 5 bases from J, with 16 bases between. DNA of the CDR3: TGTGCCAGCAGCGAGATCGGGACCACTCACGAGCAGTACTTC. This sequence encodes CASSEIGTTHEQYF.

The chain combines TRBV24-1 with TRBJ2-3; perhaps TRBD1 as D (6 bases). The CDR3 consists of 15 residues. The germline gives CDR1 KGHDR, CDR2 SFDVKD. V lost 3 bases to trimming and J lost 2 bases, with 11 bases between them. The CDR3 nucleotides read TGTGCCACCAGTGATGGACAGCCCGACACAGATACGCAGTATTTT. It translates to CATSDGQPDTDTQYF.